Below, 25 T cell receptor beta chains from the same sample are listed, as sequenced in a study of T cell responses to AZD1222 COVID-19 vaccine (TCRdb year 2021). The library was made by the immunoSEQ multiplex PCR assay. TCRdb provides this immuneACCESS table in a form limited to in-frame rearrangements. Some clones are lacking; in checked studies, under half of them reflect an unresolved V gene, and why the rest are absent is not known. In all, the sample holds fewer than 90,000 clones, and roughly 84% of those were seen once. Together, the top ten hold approximately 10% of the sample. The time point label for this specimen denotes: baseline before first vaccination. Source: peripheral blood, taken on day 0 of AZD1222 vaccination. The receptors were gathered from an adult in good health.

This chain joins TRBV19 and TRBJ2-7; either TRBD1 or TRBD2 may supply D (5 bases each). Germline loops: CDR1 LNHDA, CDR2 SQIVND (reference sequence). The length of the CDR3 is 15 residues. The ends were cut back, 1 base at V and 3 bases at J, with 13 bases in the middle. The DNA for the CDR3 is TGTGCCAGTAGTATAGGGAGCGGACACTTCTACGAGCAGTACTTC. This sequence encodes CASSIGSGHFYEQYF.

This rearrangement joins TRBV5-4 to TRBJ1-1; D gene ambiguous. The germline V and J ends were trimmed by 2 bases and 3 bases, with 8 bases remaining between them. The V gene's germline CDR1 is SGHNT and CDR2 YYREEE (reference sequence). There are 13 residues in the CDR3. Written as DNA, the CDR3 is TGTGCCAGCAGCTTCCGGGTAGACACTGAAGCTTTCTTT. Translating gives CASSFRVDTEAFF.

V and J are TRBV2 and TRBJ2-7, with 10 bases aligning to TRBD2. The CDR3 has 14 amino acids. Germline lookup yields CDR1 SNHLY and CDR2 FYNNEI. The V segment lost 2 bases and the J segment 4 bases; nucleotides outside the gene matches: 2. The CDR3 protein is CASSETAGGYEQYF. The DNA of the CDR3 is TGTGCCAGCAGTGAAACAGCGGGAGGGTACGAGCAGTACTTC.

The chain joins TRBV10-1 to TRBJ2-1; a possible D gene is TRBD1 (5 bases). V lost 4 bases and J 6 bases, leaving 13 bases between the germline ends. The length of the CDR3 is 14 residues. From germline, CDR1 is WNHNN and CDR2 SYGVQD (reference sequence). CDR3 region: CASSGRARGNEQFF. The CDR3 nucleotides are TGCGCCAGCAGTGGACGGGCTAGGGGCAATGAGCAGTTCTTC.

This chain uses TRBV2 with TRBJ2-7; tentatively, D is TRBD2 (6 bases). Per the germline V gene, CDR1 is SNHLY and CDR2 is FYNNEI. The CDR3 consists of 10 residues. The ends were cut back, 2 bases at V and 11 bases at J, with 7 bases in the middle. The CDR3 DNA reads TGTGCCAGCAGTGAACTAGCGAAGTACTTC. Amino acids: CASSELAKYF.

V and J are TRBV7-9 and TRBJ2-3; D unclear. Per germline, CDR1 SEHNR and CDR2 FQNEAQ (reference sequence). V lost 2 bases to trimming and J lost 6 bases, with 6 bases between them. This CDR3 has 12 residues. CDR3 sequence (DNA): TGTGCCAGCAGCTTAAACTCGGATACGCAGTATTTT. It yields the protein CASSLNSDTQYF.

This clone was counted a few times. The chain recombines TRBV2 with TRBJ1-6; TRBD1 aligns across 8 bases. The V and J ends lost 8 bases and 6 bases, in that order; junction bases with no gene match: 3. The CDR3 is made up of 13 amino acids. Germline V CDR1 and CDR2: SNHLY, FYNNEI. DNA of the CDR3: TGTGCCAGCGACAGGGGCACTAATTCACCCCTCCACTTT. Translated: CASDRGTNSPLHF.

The V call is TRBV11-2, the J call TRBJ2-5, with D uncertain. The CDR3 is made up of 13 amino acids. Germline CDR1 and CDR2: SGHAT and FQNNGV. The V gene lost 1 base and the J gene lost 3 bases, with 6 bases spanning the gap. CDR3 in DNA: TGTGCCAGCAGCTTAGCGACGAAAGAGACCCAGTACTTC. It specifies CASSLATKETQYF. The variable domain in full, completed from reference TRBV11-2 and TRBJ2-5, reads EAGVAQSPRYKIIEKRQSVAFWCNPISGHATLYWYQQILGQGPKLLIQFQNNGVVDDSQLPKDRFSAERLKGVDSTLKIQPAKLEDSAVYLCASSLATKETQYFGPGTRLLVL.

The chain carries TRBV5-4 and TRBJ1-1; TRBD1 is a possible D gene (5 bases). Germline lookup yields CDR1 SGHNT and CDR2 YYREEE (reference sequence). Trimming stripped 5 bases from V and 1 base from J, with 9 bases between. The CDR3 runs 13 residues. CDR3 nucleotide sequence: TGTGCCAGCAGTTCCCAGGGGAACACTGAAGCTTTCTTT. This translates into CASSSQGNTEAFF. Filled out from reference TRBV5-4 and TRBJ1-1, the complete variable domain reads ETGVTQSPTHLIKTRGQQVTLRCSSQSGHNTVSWYQQALGQGPQFIFQYYREEENGRGNFPPRFSGLQFPNYSSELNVNALELDDSALYLCASSSQGNTEAFFGQGTRLTVV.

The CDR3 DNA follows: TGTGCCAGCAGCGTTGGGAATGTCCCTGAAGCTTTCTTT. Its translation: CASSVGNVPEAFF. This chain connects TRBV7-2 to TRBJ1-1; D is unresolved. V was cut by 5 bases and J by 6 bases, with 13 bases left in between. CDR1 and CDR2 from the germline V gene are SGHTA and FQGNSA. This CDR3 has 13 amino acids.

The chain recombines TRBV19 with TRBJ2-6; D unresolved. V shed 6 bases and J shed 0 bases, with 9 bases lying between them. Per the germline V gene, CDR1 is LNHDA and CDR2 is SQIVND (reference sequence). The CDR3 sequence is 15 residues long. The CDR3: CASSPLSSGANVLTF. The DNA of the CDR3 is TGTGCCAGTAGCCCACTAAGCTCTGGGGCCAACGTCCTGACTTTC.

This clone came up a few times. The chain combines TRBV29-1 with TRBJ2-6, with D perhaps TRBD2 (5 bases). Trimming removed 1 base at V and 2 bases at J, with 9 bases between. The germline gives CDR1 SQVTM, CDR2 ANQGSEA. The CDR3 loop spans 15 amino acids. The CDR3 loop is CSVEVGGTGANVLTF. The DNA of the CDR3 is TGCAGCGTTGAAGTAGGAGGAACTGGGGCCAACGTCCTGACTTTC.

The chain carries TRBV5-1 and TRBJ2-5; TRBD2 matches 16 bases. Germline V gene sequence: CDR1 SGHRS, CDR2 YFSETQ. Trimming took 6 bases from V and 7 from J; bases not matched to a gene: 9. The CDR3 loop spans 16 amino acids. The CDR3 is CASTASGTSGGVTQYF. The CDR3 nucleotides are TGCGCCAGCACGGCCTCCGGGACTAGCGGGGGGGTGACCCAGTACTTC.

This clone was detected only a few times. The CDR3 nucleotides are TGCGCCAGCAGCTTAAAACAGGGGAACAATGAGCAGTTCTTC. It encodes CASSLKQGNNEQFF. The chain combines TRBV5-1 with TRBJ2-1, with TRBD1 matching 7 bases. V was pared by 2 bases and J by 5 bases, with 4 bases of the junction left unmatched. Germline assignment: CDR1 SGHRS and CDR2 YFSETQ. CDR3 length equals 14 residues.

Note on this clone: Other DNA sequences in the same sample also yield this CDR3. J is TRBJ2-3 and V is TRBV5-1; TRBD2 agrees at 12 bases. The CDR3 is made up of 16 amino acids. From germline, CDR1 is SGHRS and CDR2 YFSETQ. The V and J ends lost 4 bases and 2 bases, in that order; junction bases with no gene match: 5. The CDR3 region is CASSLGTSGPTDTQYF. CDR3 bases: TGCGCCAGCAGCCTGGGGACTAGCGGGCCCACAGATACGCAGTATTTT.

The chain recombines TRBV7-2 with TRBJ1-1; D possibly corresponds to TRBD1 (5 bases). The CDR3 is 13 amino acids. Trimming shortened V by 3 bases and J by 11 bases, and 16 bases separated the two germline ends. Germline V CDR1 and CDR2: SGHTA, FQGNSA. CDR3 nucleotides: TGTGCCAGCAGCTTCCAAGGAGGGGAGGTGGCTTTCTTT. Its protein product is CASSFQGGEVAFF.

The genes are TRBV9 and TRBJ2-2; TRBD1 matches 7 bases. Germline V gene sequence: CDR1 SGDLS, CDR2 YYNGEE. The V gene end was trimmed by 3 bases and the J gene end by 5 bases; junction bases not matched to a gene: 16. The CDR3 has 18 amino acids. The CDR3 spells CASSDNTDRPAWTGELFF. CDR3 in DNA: TGTGCCAGCAGCGACAACACGGACAGGCCAGCGTGGACCGGGGAGCTGTTTTTT.

This chain connects TRBV29-1 to TRBJ1-2; D uncertain. The CDR3 is 12 amino acids. The V end lost 7 bases, the J end lost 4 bases, and 13 bases lay between the germline ends. Germline V gene data show CDR1 as SQVTM and CDR2 as ANQGSEA. The CDR3 region has the DNA TGCAGCGCCCCCGAACTGTCCTATGGCTACACCTTC. Protein: CSAPELSYGYTF.

Details on this clone: One junction end does not reproduce the germline sequence, and a read error may be involved. CDR3 in amino acids: CASSDRGINSGDTIYF. Here the CDR3 DNA reads TGTGCCAGCAGTGATCGAGGGATAAACTCTGGAGACACCATATATTTT. This chain connects TRBV6-1 to TRBJ1-3; D is uncertain. Germline values: CDR1 MNHNS, CDR2 SASEGT. The CDR3 spans 16 residues.

This chain connects TRBV7-3 to TRBJ2-1, with D possibly being TRBD2 (5 bases). V was trimmed by 5 bases and J by 7 bases, leaving 9 bases between them. CDR1 SGHTA and CDR2 FQGTGA come from the germline V gene. CDR3 length: 12 residues. In nucleotides, the CDR3 is TGTGCCAGCAGCGGGAGCGGTAATGAGCAGTTCTTC. It specifies CASSGSGNEQFF.

The gene calls are TRBV10-3 and TRBJ2-4; 9 nucleotides match TRBD1. The CDR3 has 15 amino acids. The V gene's germline CDR1 is ENHRY and CDR2 SYGVKD. With V trimmed by 2 bases and J by 7 bases, 6 bases remained unmatched. DNA for the CDR3: TGTGCCATCAGTGAGGTTAAAGACAGGGGGAACATTCAGTACTTC. As protein: CAISEVKDRGNIQYF.

V and J are TRBV7-9 and TRBJ1-2, with 7 bases matching TRBD1. The junction had 3 bases not matched to a gene; V was cut back by 5 bases and J by 3 bases. Germline assignment: CDR1 SEHNR and CDR2 FQNEAQ (reference sequence). This CDR3 comprises 13 residues. The CDR3 is CASSRGPHYGYTF. The DNA of the CDR3 is TGTGCCAGCAGCAGGGGGCCTCACTATGGCTACACCTTC.

This chain connects TRBV28 to TRBJ2-1, with 12 bases lining up with TRBD2. Trimming removed 6 bases from V and 10 bases from J; junction bases left unmatched: 13. CDR1 is MDHEN and CDR2 is SYDVKM in the germline V gene. There are 16 residues in the CDR3. The CDR3 spells CASSPTWTSGEGEQFF. As DNA, the CDR3 is TGTGCCAGCAGCCCCACCTGGACTAGCGGGGAAGGGGAGCAGTTCTTC.

The chain carries TRBV7-9 and TRBJ2-5; perhaps TRBD2 as D (6 bases). Germline values: CDR1 SEHNR, CDR2 FQNEAQ (reference sequence). V dropped 7 bases and J dropped 1 base, with 13 bases sitting between them. The CDR3 is 14 amino acids. The CDR3 nucleotides read TGTGCCAGCACCCTGAGGACTACCCAAGAGACCCAGTACTTC. Amino acid sequence: CASTLRTTQETQYF.

The rearrangement joins TRBV19 to TRBJ1-2; D not resolved. Germline V gives CDR1 LNHDA, CDR2 SQIVND (reference sequence). Trimming pared 0 bases from V and 0 bases from J, leaving 14 bases between. The CDR3 contains 17 residues. The DNA of the CDR3 is TGTGCCAGTAGTATAGACAGCCCGGCGCGTTCTAACTATGGCTACACCTTC. It encodes CASSIDSPARSNYGYTF.